This passage covers 19 T cell receptor beta chains from one sample sequenced in a study of T cell responses to AZD1222 COVID-19 vaccine (dated by TCRdb to about 2021). Receptors were amplified or captured by the immunoSEQ multiplex PCR assay. This is the immuneACCESS table as TCRdb keeps it, with only in-frame sequences that have V and J called. A part of the clones is gone; compared with another copy, unresolved V genes explain less than half, and the rest is unexplained. In this sample the table shows some 150,000 clones, 85% to 95% of which occur a single time. Around 1.5% of the sample comes from the top ten. Interpreted using the paper, the time point label stands for: about 28 days (+/-7) after the second vaccine dose. The sample consisted of peripheral blood, taken 28 days after the second AZD1222 dose. The receptors shown here come from an adult who received the AZD1222 COVID-19 vaccine.

The chain employs TRBV5-1 and TRBJ2-7; D unclear. Deletions cut 0 bases from V and 3 bases from J, with 7 bases between. CDR1 and CDR2 from the germline V gene are SGHRS and YFSETQ. The CDR3 loop spans 13 amino acids. CDR3 amino acids: CASSLGVDYEQYF. DNA of the CDR3: TGCGCCAGCAGCTTGGGGGTAGACTACGAGCAGTACTTC.

V gene TRBV28 combines with J gene TRBJ1-2; D may be TRBD1 (5 bases). Germline V lookup: CDR1 MDHEN, CDR2 SYDVKM. V dropped 7 bases and J dropped 6 bases, with 15 bases sitting between them. This CDR3 comprises 13 residues. This chain's CDR3 is CASNPSGRNGYTF. CDR3 bases: TGTGCCAGCAACCCGTCAGGGAGAAATGGCTACACCTTC.

The rearrangement uses TRBV5-1 and TRBJ2-1; 10 bases fit TRBD2. The germline CDR1 and CDR2 sequences are SGHRS and YFSETQ. CDR3 length equals 16 residues. J was trimmed by 3 bases and V by 0 bases; bases with no gene match: 3. CDR3 region: CASSLGAGGFYNEQFF. Here the CDR3 DNA reads TGCGCCAGCAGCTTGGGAGCGGGAGGGTTCTACAATGAGCAGTTCTTC. Based on the CDR3 plus reference TRBV5-1 and TRBJ2-1, the full variable domain is KAGVTQTPRYLIKTRGQQVTLSCSPISGHRSVSWYQQTPGQGLQFLFEYFSETQRNKGNFPGRFSGRQFSNSRSEMNVSTLELGDSALYLCASSLGAGGFYNEQFFGPGTRLTVL.

In DNA form, the CDR3 reads TGTGCCAGCAGCTACTCCGGGACAGGGGAGGTCGGGGAGCTGTTTTTT. Translation gives CASSYSGTGEVGELFF. The chain recombines TRBV7-3 with TRBJ2-2; 10 bases fit TRBD1. Germline trimming cut 4 bases from V and 7 bases from J; bases unmatched to any gene: 9. The CDR3 has 16 amino acids. From germline, CDR1 is SGHTA and CDR2 FQGTGA.

CDR3 sequence (DNA): TGTGCCATCAGTGACTTTGACAGCTCCTACGAGCAGTACTTC. This codes for CAISDFDSSYEQYF. This rearrangement joins TRBV10-3 to TRBJ2-7; D is perhaps TRBD1 (5 bases). This CDR3 spans 14 amino acids. Trimming took off 3 bases at V and 0 bases at J, with 9 bases between the two ends. The germline V gene has CDR1 ENHRY and CDR2 SYGVKD.

This sequence joins TRBV5-1 and TRBJ2-1; 7 bases fit TRBD2. Unmatched junction bases numbered 2, after V lost 5 bases and J lost 9 bases. This CDR3 is 11 amino acids long. The germline CDR1 and CDR2 sequences are SGHRS and YFSETQ. The CDR3 spells CASRGGPEQFF. CDR3 DNA: TGCGCCAGCAGGGGAGGGCCTGAGCAGTTCTTC.

The chain is built from TRBV19 and TRBJ1-4, with TRBD1 as a possible D gene (6 bases). CDR3 length: 14 amino acids. V was clipped by 3 bases and J by 7 bases, with 12 bases between them. Germline values: CDR1 LNHDA, CDR2 SQIVND (reference sequence). This chain's CDR3 is CASSIEGESEKLFF. In DNA, the CDR3 is TGTGCCAGTAGTATTGAGGGGGAAAGTGAAAAACTGTTTTTT. Complete variable domain (other parts from reference TRBV19 and TRBJ1-4): DGGITQSPKYLFRKEGQNVTLSCEQNLNHDAMYWYRQDPGQGLRLIYYSQIVNDFQKGDIAEGYSVSREKKESFPLTVTSAQKNPTAFYLCASSIEGESEKLFFGSGTQLSVL.

The CDR3: CASSQEWALQGAFF. In DNA, the CDR3 is TGTGCCAGCAGCCAAGAGTGGGCCCTTCAAGGAGCTTTCTTT. J is TRBJ1-1 and V is TRBV3-1 (or the pseudogene TRBV3-2); D gene unclear. V lost 0 bases to trimming and J lost 10 bases, with 15 bases between them. From germline, CDR1 is LGHDT and CDR2 YNNKEL (reference sequence). CDR3 length equals 14 residues.

J is TRBJ1-1 and V is TRBV19; tentative D call: TRBD1 (5 bases). V was pared by 3 bases and J by 2 bases, with 10 bases between. CDR3 size: 14 residues. CDR1 is LNHDA and CDR2 is SQIVND in the germline V gene (reference sequence). CDR3 coding DNA: TGTGCCAGTAGTATCGCAGGGTTCAACACTGAAGCTTTCTTT. Translation: CASSIAGFNTEAFF.

The chain joins TRBV29-1 to TRBJ2-7, with 7 bases lining up with TRBD2. With 7 bases clipped from V and 1 base from J, the junction kept 13 bases outside the gene matches. Germline CDR1 is SQVTM and CDR2 is ANQGSEA. This CDR3 has 15 residues. The CDR3 protein is CSALGVGGISYEQYF. CDR3 bases: TGCAGCGCCCTCGGGGTCGGGGGGATTTCCTACGAGCAGTACTTC.

The chain recombines TRBV5-1 with TRBJ2-7; 10 bases agree with TRBD2. J gave up 2 bases and V 4 bases, and 6 bases lay outside the gene matches. The CDR3 spans 15 residues. Per germline, CDR1 SGHRS and CDR2 YFSETQ. The CDR3 coding sequence is TGCGCCAGCAGCCCACTAGCGGGAAGGCCCTACGAGCAGTACTTC. Translation: CASSPLAGRPYEQYF.

This clone is categorized as medium-sized (0.01 to 0.1%). V is TRBV7-6 and J is TRBJ2-2, with 8 bases identical to TRBD2. V shed 5 bases, J shed 7 bases, and the junction held 9 bases outside the gene matches. This CDR3 spans 15 amino acids. Germline V gives CDR1 SGHVS, CDR2 FNYEAQ. The CDR3 region is CASSTLAAGYGELFF. The CDR3 coding sequence is TGTGCCAGCAGCACACTAGCGGCAGGATACGGGGAGCTGTTTTTT. Full variable domain (missing parts from reference TRBV7-6 and TRBJ2-2): GAGVSQSPRYKVTKRGQDVALRCDPISGHVSLYWYRQALGQGPEFLTYFNYEAQQDKSGLPNDRFSAERPEGSISTLTIQRTEQRDSAMYRCASSTLAAGYGELFFGEGSRLTVL.

The J gene is TRBJ2-1, the V gene TRBV7-3; a possible D gene is TRBD2 (6 bases). The germline V and J ends were trimmed by 5 bases and 0 bases, with 14 bases remaining between them. The germline V gene encodes CDR1 SGHTA and CDR2 FQGTGA. The CDR3 totals 16 residues. The CDR3 DNA sequence: TGTGCCAGCAGCCTCCTGCTAGCGAGCTCCTACAATGAGCAGTTCTTC. Translating gives CASSLLLASSYNEQFF.

The rearrangement joins TRBV4-1 to TRBJ1-3; D is possibly TRBD1 (5 bases). Trimming removed 2 bases at V and 0 bases at J, with 14 bases between. The germline CDR1 and CDR2 sequences are MGHRA and YSYEKL. The CDR3 totals 17 residues. The chain's CDR3 is CASSQRGPSSSGNTIYF. The CDR3 DNA follows: TGCGCCAGCAGCCAACGGGGACCGTCAAGCTCTGGAAACACCATATATTTT.

This chain connects TRBV6-5 to TRBJ1-6; D is unclear. V dropped 0 bases and J dropped 6 bases, with 9 bases sitting between them. CDR3 length equals 15 residues. Germline V gene lookup returns CDR1 MNHEY and CDR2 SVGAGI. The CDR3 reads CASSYSIGVNSPLHF. In DNA form, the CDR3 reads TGTGCCAGCAGTTACTCGATTGGGGTTAATTCACCCCTCCACTTT.

This clone was detected once. The J gene is TRBJ2-7, the V gene TRBV5-1; 13 bases line up with TRBD2. Trimming took 4 bases from V and 7 from J; bases not matched to a gene: 8. CDR1 is SGHRS and CDR2 is YFSETQ in the germline V gene. This CDR3 is 15 amino acids long. CDR3: CASSPGLAGFREQYF. The CDR3 bases are TGCGCCAGCAGCCCGGGACTAGCGGGATTTCGGGAGCAGTACTTC.

This clone was seen just once. The CDR3 DNA reads TGTGCCAGCAGCCAAGGAGTCACAAATTCACCCCTCCACTTT. Amino acid sequence: CASSQGVTNSPLHF. The chain has TRBV3-1 (or the pseudogene TRBV3-2) and TRBJ1-6, with D uncertain. The CDR3 consists of 14 residues. The V and J ends lost 1 base and 7 bases respectively, with 8 bases between them. CDR1 LGHDT and CDR2 YNNKEL come from the germline V gene (reference sequence).

The chain couples TRBV19 to TRBJ2-7, with 7 positions matching TRBD2. This CDR3 is built from 12 residues. Trimming took 10 bases from V and 6 from J; bases not matched to a gene: 9. The V gene's germline CDR1 is LNHDA and CDR2 SQIVND (reference sequence). CDR3 DNA sequence: TGTGCCACCAGAGGGGAGGGAATCGAGCAGTACTTC. It translates to CATRGEGIEQYF.

This chain links TRBV28 with TRBJ1-1; the D is unclear. The CDR3 is 16 amino acids. CDR1 MDHEN and CDR2 SYDVKM come from the germline V gene. Between the trimmed V and J ends, which lost 3 bases and 0 bases, there was a span of 14 bases. Here the CDR3 reads CASSLGGALMNTEAFF. The DNA of the CDR3 is TGTGCCAGCAGTTTGGGCGGAGCTCTCATGAACACTGAAGCTTTCTTT.